These T cell receptor beta chains were read from a single sample in a study of blood T cell repertoires in COVID-19. Method: immunoSEQ multiplex PCR; TCRdb's copy keeps in-frame clones and lacks some. The table has 250,000 to 400,000 clones, about 90% seen once. What was sequenced was peripheral blood. These receptors came from a woman in her thirties with COVID-19, enrolled during active disease. Both conserved end residues are part of each CDR3. A D gene is named only where the DNA matches it firmly. Clone sizes are given selectively: once, few, many, or a class where the clone is expanded.

J gene,V gene,clone size,D gene,CDR3 DNA,CDR3 protein
TRBJ1-4,TRBV5-1,.,.,TGCGCCAGCAGCTCGGAGGGGATAGGGTTCGAAAAACTGTTTTTT,CASSSEGIGFEKLFF
TRBJ1-1,TRBV29-1,.,.,TGCAGCGCATCCAGTACGGGGAACACTGAAGCTTTCTTT,CSASSTGNTEAFF
TRBJ2-1,TRBV27,.,.,TGTGCCAGCAGTTGGGTAGCGGAGAATGAGCAGTTCTTC,CASSWVAENEQFF
TRBJ1-2,TRBV24-1,.,TRBD1,TGTGCCACCAGGTCGGGACAGGGGGTAACTAACTATGGCTACACCTTC,CATRSGQGVTNYGYTF
TRBJ2-1,TRBV27,.,.,TGTGCCAGCAGTTTAGGAGGGGCCCATGAGCAGTTCTTC,CASSLGGAHEQFF
TRBJ1-4,TRBV3-1/TRBV3-2,few,.,TGTGCCAGCAGCCACTCAGCAACTAATGAAAAACTGTTTTTT,CASSHSATNEKLFF
TRBJ2-3,TRBV10-1,.,.,TGCGCCAGCAGTGCCGGCGGTAGCACAGATACGCAGTATTTT,CASSAGGSTDTQYF
TRBJ1-4,TRBV5-1,.,TRBD1,TGCGCCAGCAGCCCGGGACAGACCCCTGGGGTCGAGAAACTGTTTTTT,CASSPGQTPGVEKLFF
TRBJ2-7,TRBV4-1,.,.,TGCGCCAGCAGCCAAGGGGGCAGCGATAGCTCCTACGAGCAGTACTTC,CASSQGGSDSSYEQYF
TRBJ2-2,TRBV6-4,.,TRBD2,TGTGCCAGCAGCGCTAGCGGGATGACCGGGGAGCTGTTTTTT,CASSASGMTGELFF
TRBJ2-1,TRBV28,.,TRBD2,TGTGCCAGCAGTCTTAGCGGGAAGAGCTCCTACAATGAGCAGTTCTTC,CASSLSGKSSYNEQFF